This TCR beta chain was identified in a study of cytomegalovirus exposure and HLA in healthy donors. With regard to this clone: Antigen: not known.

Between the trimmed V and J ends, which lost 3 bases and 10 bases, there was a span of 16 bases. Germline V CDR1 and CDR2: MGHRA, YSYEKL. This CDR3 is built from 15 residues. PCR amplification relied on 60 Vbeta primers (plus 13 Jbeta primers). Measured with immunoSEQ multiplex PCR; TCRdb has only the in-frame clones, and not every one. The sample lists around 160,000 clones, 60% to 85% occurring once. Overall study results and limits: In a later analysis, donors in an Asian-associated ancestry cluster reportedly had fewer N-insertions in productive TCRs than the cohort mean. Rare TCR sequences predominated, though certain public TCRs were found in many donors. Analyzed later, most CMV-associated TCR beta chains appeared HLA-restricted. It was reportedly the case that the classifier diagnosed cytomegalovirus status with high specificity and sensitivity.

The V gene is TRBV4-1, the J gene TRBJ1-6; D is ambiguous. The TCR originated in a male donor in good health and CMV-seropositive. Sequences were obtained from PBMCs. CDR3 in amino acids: CASSHSRGGKSPLHF. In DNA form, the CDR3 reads TGCGCCAGCAGCCACTCAAGAGGAGGTAAATCACCCCTCCACTTT.